This T cell receptor beta chain emerged from a study of shared clonotypes between healthy human individuals. Turning to this clone: No antigen is known for it.

Only in-frame clones appear in the TCRdb table, and some are missing; sequencing was by immunoSEQ multiplex PCR. The top ten hold roughly 0.13% of the sample, which has millions of clones, roughly 94% seen once. Study conclusions and caveats: Clonotype sharing across several donors was observed for 4.5% to 6.5% of naive CD4 clonotypes.

This CDR3 spans 12 amino acids. CDR1 and CDR2 from the germline V gene are MDHEN and SYDVKM. The V end lost 5 bases, the J end lost 6 bases, and 8 bases lay between the germline ends. This TCR was sampled from a young man in good health. Sequenced input: naive CD4+ T cells sorted from blood. The sample's subset: CD45RA+ positively selected. This rearrangement joins TRBV28 to TRBJ1-5; D gene unclear. CDR3 coding DNA: TGTGCCAGCAGTAACGGGGTTCAGCCCCAGCATTTT. It yields the protein CASSNGVQPQHF.